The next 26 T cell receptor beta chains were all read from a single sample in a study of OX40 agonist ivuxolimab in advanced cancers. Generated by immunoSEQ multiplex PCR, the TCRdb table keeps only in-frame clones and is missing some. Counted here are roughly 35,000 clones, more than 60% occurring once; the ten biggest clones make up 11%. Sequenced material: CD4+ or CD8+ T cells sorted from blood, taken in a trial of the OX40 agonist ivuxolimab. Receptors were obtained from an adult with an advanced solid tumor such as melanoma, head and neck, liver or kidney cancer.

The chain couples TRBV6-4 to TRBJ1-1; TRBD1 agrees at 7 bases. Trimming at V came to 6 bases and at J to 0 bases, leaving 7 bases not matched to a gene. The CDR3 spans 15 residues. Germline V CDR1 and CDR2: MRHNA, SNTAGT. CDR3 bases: TGTGCCAGCAGAGAGACAGGGCGGATGAACACTGAAGCTTTCTTT. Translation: CASRETGRMNTEAFF.

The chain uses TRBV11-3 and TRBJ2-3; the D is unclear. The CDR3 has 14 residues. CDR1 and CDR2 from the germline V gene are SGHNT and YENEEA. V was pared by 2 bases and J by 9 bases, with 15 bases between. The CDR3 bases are TGTGCCAGCAGCTTATACTCGAAAGTTGAGACGCAGTATTTT. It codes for CASSLYSKVETQYF.

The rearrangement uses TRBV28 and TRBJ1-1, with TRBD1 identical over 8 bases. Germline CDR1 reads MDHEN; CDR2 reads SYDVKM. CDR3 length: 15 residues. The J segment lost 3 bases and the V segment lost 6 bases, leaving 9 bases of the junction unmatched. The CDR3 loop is CASRSPGGADTEAFF. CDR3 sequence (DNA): TGTGCCAGCAGATCTCCAGGGGGCGCAGACACTGAAGCTTTCTTT.

The CDR3 spells CATSRSDSYEQYF. Written as DNA, the CDR3 is TGTGCCACCAGCAGATCCGACAGCTACGAGCAGTACTTC. This sequence joins TRBV15 and TRBJ2-7, with TRBD1 as a possible D gene (5 bases). There are 13 residues in the CDR3. Trimming took 2 bases from V and 3 from J, leaving 8 bases between them. Germline assignment: CDR1 LNHNV and CDR2 YYDKDF (reference sequence).

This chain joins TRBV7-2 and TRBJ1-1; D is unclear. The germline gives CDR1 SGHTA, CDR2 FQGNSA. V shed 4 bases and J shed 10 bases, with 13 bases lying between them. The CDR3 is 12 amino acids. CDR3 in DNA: TGTGCCAGCAGCTGGCCTGTGGTAGGAGCTTTCTTT. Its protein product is CASSWPVVGAFF.

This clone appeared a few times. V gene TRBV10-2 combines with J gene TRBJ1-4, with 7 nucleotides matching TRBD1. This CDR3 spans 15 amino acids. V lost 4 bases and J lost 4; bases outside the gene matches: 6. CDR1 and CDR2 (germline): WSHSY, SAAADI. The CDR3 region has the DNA TGCGCCAGCAGTGCCCCGGGACAGTATAATGAAAAACTGTTTTTT. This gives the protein CASSAPGQYNEKLFF.

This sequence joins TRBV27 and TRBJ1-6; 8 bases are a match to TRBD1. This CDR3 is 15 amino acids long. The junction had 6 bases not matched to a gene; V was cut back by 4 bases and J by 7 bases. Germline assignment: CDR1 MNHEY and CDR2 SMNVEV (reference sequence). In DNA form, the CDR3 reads TGTGCCAGCAGTTCCCGACAGGGGAGGAATTCACCCCTCCACTTT. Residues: CASSSRQGRNSPLHF.

CDR3 sequence (DNA): TGTGCCAGCAGCCCCTCCCGGGATATCTATGGCTACACCTTC. The encoded protein is CASSPSRDIYGYTF. This rearrangement joins TRBV5-5 to TRBJ1-2; D not certain. V lost 4 bases to trimming and J lost 4 bases, with 14 bases between them. This CDR3 has 14 amino acids. Germline values: CDR1 SGHKS, CDR2 YYEKEE (reference sequence).

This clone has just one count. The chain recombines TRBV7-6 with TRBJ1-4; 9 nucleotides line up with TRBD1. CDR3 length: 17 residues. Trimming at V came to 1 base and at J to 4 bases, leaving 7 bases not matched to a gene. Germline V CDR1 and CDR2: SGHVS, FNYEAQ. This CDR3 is CASSLGYRGQFNEKLFF. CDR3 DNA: TGTGCCAGCAGCTTAGGTTACAGGGGGCAGTTTAATGAAAAACTGTTTTTT.

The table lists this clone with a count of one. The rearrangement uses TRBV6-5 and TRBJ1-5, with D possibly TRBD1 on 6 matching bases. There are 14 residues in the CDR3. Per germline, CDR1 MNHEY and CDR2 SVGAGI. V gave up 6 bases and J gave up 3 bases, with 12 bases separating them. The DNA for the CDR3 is TGTGCCAGCAGCCAGGGGTACAACAATCAGCCCCAGCATTTT. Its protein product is CASSQGYNNQPQHF.

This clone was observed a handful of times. CDR3 sequence reads: CASSLKFAPGNTIYF. For the CDR3, the DNA is TGTGCCAGCAGTTTAAAATTTGCCCCTGGAAACACCATATATTTT. The chain joins TRBV6-5 to TRBJ1-3; D is ambiguous. CDR3 length: 15 amino acids. The V gene lost 4 bases and the J gene lost 2 bases, with 12 bases spanning the gap. CDR1 and CDR2 (germline): MNHEY, SVGAGI.

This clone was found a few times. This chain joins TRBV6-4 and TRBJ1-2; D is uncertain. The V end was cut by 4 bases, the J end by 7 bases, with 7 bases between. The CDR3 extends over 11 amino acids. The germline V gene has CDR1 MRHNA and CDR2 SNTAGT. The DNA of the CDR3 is TGTGCCAGCAGTGTTCGGGTTGGCTACACCTTC. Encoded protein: CASSVRVGYTF.

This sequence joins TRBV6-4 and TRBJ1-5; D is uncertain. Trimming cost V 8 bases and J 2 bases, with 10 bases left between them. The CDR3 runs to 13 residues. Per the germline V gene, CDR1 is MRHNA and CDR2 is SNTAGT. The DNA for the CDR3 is TGTGCCAGCGGCCGGAGGGGCAATCAGCCCCAGCATTTT. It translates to CASGRRGNQPQHF.

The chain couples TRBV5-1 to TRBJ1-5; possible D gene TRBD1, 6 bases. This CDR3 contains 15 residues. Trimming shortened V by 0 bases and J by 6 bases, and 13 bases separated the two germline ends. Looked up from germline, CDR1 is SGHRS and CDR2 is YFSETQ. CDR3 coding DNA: TGCGCCAGCAGCTTGGCCGGGGACACGAGTCAGCCCCAGCATTTT. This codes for CASSLAGDTSQPQHF.

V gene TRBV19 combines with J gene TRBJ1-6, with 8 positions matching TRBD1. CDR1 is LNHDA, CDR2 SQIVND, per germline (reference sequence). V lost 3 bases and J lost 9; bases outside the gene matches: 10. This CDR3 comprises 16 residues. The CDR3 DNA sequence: TGTGCCAGTAGTATCCTTACCCCAGGGGGCAGTTCACCCCTCCACTTT. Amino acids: CASSILTPGGSSPLHF. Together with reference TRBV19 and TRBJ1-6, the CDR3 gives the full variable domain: DGGITQSPKYLFRKEGQNVTLSCEQNLNHDAMYWYRQDPGQGLRLIYYSQIVNDFQKGDIAEGYSVSREKKESFPLTVTSAQKNPTAFYLCASSILTPGGSSPLHFGNGTRLTVT.

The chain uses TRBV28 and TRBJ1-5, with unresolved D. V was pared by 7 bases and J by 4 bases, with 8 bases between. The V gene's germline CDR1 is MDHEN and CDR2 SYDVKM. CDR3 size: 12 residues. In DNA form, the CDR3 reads TGTGCCAGCACGACACCTAATCAGCCCCAGCATTTT. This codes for CASTTPNQPQHF.

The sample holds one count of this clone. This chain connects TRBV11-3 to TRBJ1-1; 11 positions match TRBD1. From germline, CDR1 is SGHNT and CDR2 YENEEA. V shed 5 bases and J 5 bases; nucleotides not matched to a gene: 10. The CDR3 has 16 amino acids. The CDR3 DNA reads TGTGCCAGCAGCCCCGGAATGGGACAGGGGGAAACTGAAGCTTTCTTT. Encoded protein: CASSPGMGQGETEAFF.

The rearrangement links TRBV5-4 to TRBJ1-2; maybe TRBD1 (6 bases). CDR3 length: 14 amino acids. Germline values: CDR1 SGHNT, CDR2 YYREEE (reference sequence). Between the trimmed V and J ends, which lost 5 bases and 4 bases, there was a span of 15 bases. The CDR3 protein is CASSYPRTVYGYTF. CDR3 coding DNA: TGTGCCAGCAGTTATCCCCGGACAGTCTATGGCTACACCTTC.

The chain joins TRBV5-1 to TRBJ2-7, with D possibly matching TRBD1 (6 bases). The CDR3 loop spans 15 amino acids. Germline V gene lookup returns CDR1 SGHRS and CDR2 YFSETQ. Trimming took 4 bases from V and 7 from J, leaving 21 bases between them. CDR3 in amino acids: CASSLSSGDSEEQYF. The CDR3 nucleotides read TGCGCCAGCAGCCTCTCCTCAGGGGATAGTGAAGAGCAGTACTTC.

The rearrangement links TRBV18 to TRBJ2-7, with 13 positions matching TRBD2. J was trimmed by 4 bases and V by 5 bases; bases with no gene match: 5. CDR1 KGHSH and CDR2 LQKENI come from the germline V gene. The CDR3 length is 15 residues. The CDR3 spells CASSTGLAGSYEQYF. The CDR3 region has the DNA TGTGCCAGCTCAACGGGACTAGCGGGGTCGTACGAGCAGTACTTC.

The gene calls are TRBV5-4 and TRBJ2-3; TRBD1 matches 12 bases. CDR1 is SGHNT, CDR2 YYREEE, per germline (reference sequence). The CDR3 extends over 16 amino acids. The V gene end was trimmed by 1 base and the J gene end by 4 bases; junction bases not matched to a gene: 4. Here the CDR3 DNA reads TGTGCCAGCAGCTTGTCTGGGACAGGGGGCGCAGATACGCAGTATTTT. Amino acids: CASSLSGTGGADTQYF.

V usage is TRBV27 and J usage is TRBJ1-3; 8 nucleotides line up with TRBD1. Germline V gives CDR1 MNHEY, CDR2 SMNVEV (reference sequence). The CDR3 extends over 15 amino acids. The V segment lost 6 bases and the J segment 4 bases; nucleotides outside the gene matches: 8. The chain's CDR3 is CASRSGGAEGNTIYF. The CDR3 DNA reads TGTGCCAGCAGATCAGGGGGCGCAGAGGGAAACACCATATATTTT.

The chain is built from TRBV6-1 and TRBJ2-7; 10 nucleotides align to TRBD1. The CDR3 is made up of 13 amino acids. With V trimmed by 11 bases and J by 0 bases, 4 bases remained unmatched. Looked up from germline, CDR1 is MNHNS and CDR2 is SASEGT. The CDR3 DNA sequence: TGTGCCGGCCGGACAGGGGGCTCCTACGAGCAGTACTTC. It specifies CAGRTGGSYEQYF.

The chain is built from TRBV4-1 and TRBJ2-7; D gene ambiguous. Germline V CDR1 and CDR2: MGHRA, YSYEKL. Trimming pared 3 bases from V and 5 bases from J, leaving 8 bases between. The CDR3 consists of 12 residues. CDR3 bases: TGCGCCAGCAGCCATCTGAGCGACGAGCAGTACTTC. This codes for CASSHLSDEQYF.

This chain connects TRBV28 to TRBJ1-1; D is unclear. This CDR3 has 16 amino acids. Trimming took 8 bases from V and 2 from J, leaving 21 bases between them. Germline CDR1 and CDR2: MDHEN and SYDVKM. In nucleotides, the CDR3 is TGTGCCAGCTTGGACGGAGGCCTGACTGCCAACACTGAAGCTTTCTTT. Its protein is CASLDGGLTANTEAFF. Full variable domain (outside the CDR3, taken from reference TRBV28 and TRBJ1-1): DVKVTQSSRYLVKRTGEKVFLECVQDMDHENMFWYRQDPGLGLRLIYFSYDVKMKEKGDIPEGYSVSREKKERFSLILESASTNQTSMYLCASLDGGLTANTEAFFGQGTRLTVV.

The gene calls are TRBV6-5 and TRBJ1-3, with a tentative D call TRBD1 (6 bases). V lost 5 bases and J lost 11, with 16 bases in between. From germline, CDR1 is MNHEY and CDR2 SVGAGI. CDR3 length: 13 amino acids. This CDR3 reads CASSLGPQGSIYF. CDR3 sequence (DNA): TGTGCCAGCAGTCTAGGCCCCCAGGGGTCCATATATTTT.